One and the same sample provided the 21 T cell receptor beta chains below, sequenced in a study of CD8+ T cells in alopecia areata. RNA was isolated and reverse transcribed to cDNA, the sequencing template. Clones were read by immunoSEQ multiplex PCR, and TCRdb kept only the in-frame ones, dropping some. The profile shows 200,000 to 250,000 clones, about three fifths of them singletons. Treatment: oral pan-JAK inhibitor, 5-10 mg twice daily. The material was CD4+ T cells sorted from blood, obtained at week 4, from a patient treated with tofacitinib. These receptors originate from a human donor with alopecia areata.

The CDR3 reads CSPTGGRNTEAFF. The CDR3 region has the DNA TGCAGCCCGACCGGAGGCCGGAACACTGAAGCTTTCTTT. The chain couples TRBV29-1 to TRBJ1-1; D is undetermined. Per the germline V gene, CDR1 is SQVTM and CDR2 is ANQGSEA. V dropped 8 bases and J dropped 1 base, with 14 bases sitting between them. This CDR3 spans 13 amino acids.

CDR3 in DNA: TGTGCCTGGGCAGAAAAGCGGGGAAGCACAGATACGCAGTATTTT. Translated, it gives CAWAEKRGSTDTQYF. This chain links TRBV30 with TRBJ2-3, with TRBD2 matching over 7 bases. J was trimmed by 0 bases and V by 5 bases; bases with no gene match: 8. This CDR3 is 15 amino acids long. Germline loops: CDR1 GTSNPN, CDR2 SVGIG (reference sequence).

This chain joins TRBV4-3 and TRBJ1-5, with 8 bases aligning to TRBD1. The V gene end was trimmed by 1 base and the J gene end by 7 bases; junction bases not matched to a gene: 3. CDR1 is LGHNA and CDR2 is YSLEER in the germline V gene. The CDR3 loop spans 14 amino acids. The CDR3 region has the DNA TGCGCCAGCAGCCAAGGACAGGGGTCACAGCCCCAGCATTTT. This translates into CASSQGQGSQPQHF.

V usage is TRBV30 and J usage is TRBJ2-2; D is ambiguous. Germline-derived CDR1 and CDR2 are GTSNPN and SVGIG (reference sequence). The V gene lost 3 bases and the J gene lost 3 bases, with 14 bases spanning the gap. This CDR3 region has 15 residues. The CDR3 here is CAWSPVRADTGELFF. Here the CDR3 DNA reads TGTGCCTGGAGCCCAGTGAGAGCCGACACCGGGGAGCTGTTTTTT.

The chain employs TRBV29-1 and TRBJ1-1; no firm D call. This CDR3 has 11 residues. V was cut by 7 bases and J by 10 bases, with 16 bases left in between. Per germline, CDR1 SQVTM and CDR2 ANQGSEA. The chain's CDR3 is CSAMADFGAFF. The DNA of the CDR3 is TGCAGCGCTATGGCGGACTTTGGAGCTTTCTTT.

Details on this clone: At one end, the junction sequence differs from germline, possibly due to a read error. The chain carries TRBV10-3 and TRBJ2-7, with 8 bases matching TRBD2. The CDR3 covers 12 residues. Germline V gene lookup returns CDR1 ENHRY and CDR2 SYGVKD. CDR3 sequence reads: CAISGTGTRAFF. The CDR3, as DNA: TGTGCCATCAGTGGAACCGGGACTAGGGCCTTCTTC.

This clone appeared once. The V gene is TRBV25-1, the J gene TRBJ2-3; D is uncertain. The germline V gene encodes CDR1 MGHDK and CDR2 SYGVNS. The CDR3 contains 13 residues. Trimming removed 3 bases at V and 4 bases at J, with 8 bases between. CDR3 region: CASSEWQADTQYF. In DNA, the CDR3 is TGTGCCAGCAGTGAGTGGCAGGCAGATACGCAGTATTTT.

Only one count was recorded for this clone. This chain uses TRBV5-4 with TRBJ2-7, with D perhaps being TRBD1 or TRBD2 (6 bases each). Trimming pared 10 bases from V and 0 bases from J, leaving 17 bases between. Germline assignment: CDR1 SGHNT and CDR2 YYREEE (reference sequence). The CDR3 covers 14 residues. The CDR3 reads CAYGGGRSSYEQYF. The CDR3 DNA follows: TGTGCCTACGGAGGGGGACGGAGCTCCTACGAGCAGTACTTC.

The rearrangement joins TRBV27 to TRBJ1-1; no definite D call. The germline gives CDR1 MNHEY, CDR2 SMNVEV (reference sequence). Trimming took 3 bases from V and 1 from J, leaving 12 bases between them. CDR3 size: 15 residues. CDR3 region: CASSFQNLGNTEAFF. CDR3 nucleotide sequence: TGTGCCAGCAGTTTCCAGAACCTGGGGAACACTGAAGCTTTCTTT.

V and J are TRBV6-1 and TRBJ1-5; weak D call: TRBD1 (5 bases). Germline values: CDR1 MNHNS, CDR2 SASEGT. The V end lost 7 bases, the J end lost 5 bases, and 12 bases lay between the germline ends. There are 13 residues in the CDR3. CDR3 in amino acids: CASTGGVYQPQHF. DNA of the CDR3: TGTGCCAGCACGGGGGGAGTCTATCAGCCCCAGCATTTT.

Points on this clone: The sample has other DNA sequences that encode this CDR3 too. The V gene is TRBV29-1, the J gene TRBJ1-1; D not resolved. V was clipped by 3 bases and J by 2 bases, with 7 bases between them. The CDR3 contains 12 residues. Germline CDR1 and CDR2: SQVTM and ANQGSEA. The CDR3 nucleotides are TGCAGCGTTGACCTCCGAAACACTGAAGCTTTCTTT. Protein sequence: CSVDLRNTEAFF.

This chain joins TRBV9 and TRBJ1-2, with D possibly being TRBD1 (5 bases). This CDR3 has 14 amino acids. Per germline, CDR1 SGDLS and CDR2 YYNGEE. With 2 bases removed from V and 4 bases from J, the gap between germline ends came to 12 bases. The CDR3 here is CASSVMGGSYGYTF. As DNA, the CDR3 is TGTGCCAGCAGCGTCATGGGGGGATCCTATGGCTACACCTTC.

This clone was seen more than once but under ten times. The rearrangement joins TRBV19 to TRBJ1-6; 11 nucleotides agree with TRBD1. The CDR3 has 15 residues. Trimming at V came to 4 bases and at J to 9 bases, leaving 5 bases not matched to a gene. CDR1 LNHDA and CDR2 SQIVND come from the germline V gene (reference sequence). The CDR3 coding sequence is TGTGCCAGTAGTACCGTGGGACAGGGGGTTTCACCCCTCCACTTT. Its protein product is CASSTVGQGVSPLHF. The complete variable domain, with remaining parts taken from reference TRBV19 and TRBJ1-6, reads DGGITQSPKYLFRKEGQNVTLSCEQNLNHDAMYWYRQDPGQGLRLIYYSQIVNDFQKGDIAEGYSVSREKKESFPLTVTSAQKNPTAFYLCASSTVGQGVSPLHFGNGTRLTVT.

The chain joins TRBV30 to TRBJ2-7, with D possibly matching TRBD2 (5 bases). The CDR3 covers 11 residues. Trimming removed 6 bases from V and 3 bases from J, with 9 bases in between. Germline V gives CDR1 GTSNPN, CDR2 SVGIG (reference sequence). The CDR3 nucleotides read TGTGCCTGCACCGGGGTCTACGAGCAGTACTTC. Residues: CACTGVYEQYF.

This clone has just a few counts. The CDR3 coding sequence is TGTGCCAGCAGCTTGCAGGGAGGATCACCCCTCCACTTT. It is translated as CASSLQGGSPLHF. The V and J genes are TRBV7-8 and TRBJ1-6, with D possibly being TRBD1 (5 bases). V lost 3 bases, J lost 10 bases, and 10 bases lay in between. The length of the CDR3 is 13 residues. CDR1 SGHVS and CDR2 FQNEAQ come from the germline V gene.

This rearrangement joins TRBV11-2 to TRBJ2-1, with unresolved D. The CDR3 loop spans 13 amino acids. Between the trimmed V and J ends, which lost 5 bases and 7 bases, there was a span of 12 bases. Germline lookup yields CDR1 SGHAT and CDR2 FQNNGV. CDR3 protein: CASSQQWANEQFF. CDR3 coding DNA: TGTGCCAGCAGCCAACAGTGGGCTAATGAGCAGTTCTTC.

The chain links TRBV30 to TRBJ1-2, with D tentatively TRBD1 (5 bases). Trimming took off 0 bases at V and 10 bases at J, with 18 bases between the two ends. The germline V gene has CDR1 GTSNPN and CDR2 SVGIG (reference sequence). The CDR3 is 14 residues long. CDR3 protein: CAWSVPGQVRDYTF. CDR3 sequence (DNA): TGTGCCTGGAGTGTACCAGGGCAGGTCCGCGACTACACCTTC.

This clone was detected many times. CDR3: CASSQDGAGVNEQFF. CDR3 sequence (DNA): TGCGCCAGCAGCCAAGATGGTGCAGGGGTGAATGAGCAGTTCTTC. This chain joins TRBV4-3 and TRBJ2-1; tentatively, D is TRBD1 (6 bases). CDR3 length: 15 amino acids. Germline CDR1 is LGHNA and CDR2 is YSLEER. V was clipped by 0 bases and J by 7 bases, with 13 bases between them.

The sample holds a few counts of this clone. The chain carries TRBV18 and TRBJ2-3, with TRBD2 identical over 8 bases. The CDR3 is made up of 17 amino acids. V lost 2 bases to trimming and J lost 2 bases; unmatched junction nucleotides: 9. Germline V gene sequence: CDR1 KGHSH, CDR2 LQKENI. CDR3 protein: CASSPIRAGANTDTQYF. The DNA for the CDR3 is TGTGCCAGCTCACCAATCAGAGCGGGGGCGAACACAGATACGCAGTATTTT.

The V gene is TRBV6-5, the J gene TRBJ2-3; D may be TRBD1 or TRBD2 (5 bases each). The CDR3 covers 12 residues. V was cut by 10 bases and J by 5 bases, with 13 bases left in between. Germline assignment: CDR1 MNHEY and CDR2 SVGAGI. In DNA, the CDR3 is TGTGCCACCGGGACGCCGGTAGATACGCAGTATTTT. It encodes CATGTPVDTQYF.

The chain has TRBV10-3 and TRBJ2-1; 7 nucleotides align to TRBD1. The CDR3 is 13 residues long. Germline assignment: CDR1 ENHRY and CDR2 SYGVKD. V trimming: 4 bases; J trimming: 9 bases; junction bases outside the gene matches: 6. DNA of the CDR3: TGTGCCATCAGTGGAGACAGGGCCGGTGAGCAGTTCTTC. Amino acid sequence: CAISGDRAGEQFF.